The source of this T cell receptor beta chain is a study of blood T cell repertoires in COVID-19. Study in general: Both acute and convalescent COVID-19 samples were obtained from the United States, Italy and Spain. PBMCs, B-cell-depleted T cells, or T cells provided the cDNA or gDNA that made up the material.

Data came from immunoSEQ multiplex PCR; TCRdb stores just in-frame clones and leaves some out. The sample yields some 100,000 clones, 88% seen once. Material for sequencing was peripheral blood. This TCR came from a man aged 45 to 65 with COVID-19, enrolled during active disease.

CDR3 nucleotide sequence: TGTGCCATCAAGGTAGGAGGGACTGGGGCCAACGTCCTGACTTTC. Its translation: CAIKVGGTGANVLTF. The chain is built from TRBV10-3 and TRBJ2-6, with D possibly matching TRBD2 (6 bases). The germline V gene has CDR1 ENHRY and CDR2 SYGVKD. This CDR3 region has 15 residues. Trimming removed 7 bases at V and 2 bases at J, with 12 bases between.